The 24 T cell receptor beta chains presented below share a single source sample, sequenced in a study of T cells in Graves' hyperthyroidism and ophthalmopathy. Amplification targeted TCR beta CDR3 regions from RNA transcripts. First-round RT-PCR with HTBI primers amplified the TCR CDR3 region. Each CDR3 protein is one row after TCRdb ran MiXCR on the multiplex PCR reads. Altogether 560,000 or so distinct CDR3 sequences are present, 46% being singletons, with the ten largest covering roughly 8.2%. Specimen: peripheral blood or thyroid tissue (not recorded which). Source of these receptors: a woman aged 18-35 years with Graves' hyperthyroidism.

With regard to this clonotype: A much larger clone differs by one base, so this may be a read error. The chain links TRBV7-2 to TRBJ1-5; 8 positions agree with TRBD1. In germline, CDR1 is SGHTA, CDR2 FQGNSA. After removal of 3 bases from V and 5 bases from J, the junction contained 6 bases not matched to a gene. This CDR3 has 15 residues. CDR3 sequence: CASSFGAGGYQPQHF. CDR3 DNA sequence: TGTGCCAGCAGCTTCGGGGCAGGGGGCTATCAGCCCCAGCATTTT.

This clonotype was observed a few times. The chain employs TRBV7-9 and TRBJ1-2; D gene uncertain. This CDR3 is built from 14 residues. Trimming took off 1 base at V and 5 bases at J, with 11 bases between the two ends. Germline values: CDR1 SEHNR, CDR2 FQNEAQ (reference sequence). CDR3 sequence (DNA): TGTGCCAGCAGCTTAGACAGAATGGAGTATGGCTACACCTTC. This sequence encodes CASSLDRMEYGYTF.

This clonotype occurred a few times. The J gene is TRBJ1-3, the V gene TRBV6-5; D is undetermined. The CDR3 contains 16 residues. Germline V gene lookup returns CDR1 MNHEY and CDR2 SVGAGI. Trimming pared 4 bases from V and 2 bases from J, leaving 15 bases between. The CDR3 loop is CASSSLVGVTGNTIYF. The CDR3, as DNA: TGTGCCAGCAGTTCCCTCGTTGGGGTAACTGGAAACACCATATATTTT.

The V call is TRBV2, the J call TRBJ2-7; 8 bases match TRBD1. CDR1 is SNHLY and CDR2 is FYNNEI in the germline V gene. The CDR3 contains 16 residues. Trimming removed 6 bases from V and 2 bases from J; junction bases left unmatched: 12. CDR3 sequence (DNA): TGTGCCAGCAGCCATGGATCCGGGACAGGTACCTACGAGCAGTACTTC. As protein: CASSHGSGTGTYEQYF.

Concerning this clonotype: A read error is possible here, since a much larger clone lies one base away. The chain carries TRBV25-1 and TRBJ2-5; D is unclear. This CDR3 comprises 13 residues. Germline lookup yields CDR1 MGHDK and CDR2 SYGVNS. Deletions cut 7 bases from V and 3 bases from J, with 12 bases between. The CDR3 DNA reads as TGTGCCAGCACCGAGCAGGCAAAAGAGACCCAGTACTTC. As protein: CASTEQAKETQYF. Using reference TRBV25-1 and TRBJ2-5 for the parts outside the CDR3, the full variable domain is EADIYQTPRYLVIGTGKKITLECSQTMGHDKMYWYQQDPGMELHLIHYSYGVNSTEKGDLSSESTVSRIRTEHFPLTLESARPSHTSQYLCASTEQAKETQYFGPGTRLLVL.

This clonotype was seen many times. The chain employs TRBV20-1 and TRBJ2-7; 8 bases are a match to TRBD2. The CDR3 runs 14 residues. Germline CDR1 DFQATT, CDR2 SNEGSKA (reference sequence). The junction had 3 bases not matched to a gene; V was cut back by 1 base and J by 1 base. DNA of the CDR3: TGCAGTGCTAGAGCGGGAGGGGGGTCCTACGAGCAGTACTTC. Translation gives CSARAGGGSYEQYF.

This clonotype has more than one count but fewer than ten. J is TRBJ1-2 and V is TRBV7-2, with D possibly TRBD1 on 5 matching bases. CDR1 is SGHTA, CDR2 FQGNSA, per germline. Trimming removed 1 base at V and 7 bases at J, with 13 bases between. The CDR3 loop spans 14 amino acids. CDR3 bases: TGTGCCAGCAGCTTAGAGGTCCGGGGGGTTGGCTACACCTTC. This codes for CASSLEVRGVGYTF.

This sequence joins TRBV12-3 or TRBV12-4 and TRBJ1-6; the D gene is possibly TRBD1 (5 bases). Trimming stripped 2 bases from V and 7 bases from J, with 15 bases between. This CDR3 is built from 16 residues. The CDR3: CASSLFFGTANSPLHF. In DNA form, the CDR3 reads TGTGCCAGCAGTTTATTTTTCGGGACGGCGAATTCACCCCTCCACTTT.

This clonotype was seen many times. The chain is built from TRBV7-2 and TRBJ1-2, with a tentative D call TRBD1 (5 bases). CDR1 is SGHTA, CDR2 FQGNSA, per germline. V was cut by 0 bases and J by 4 bases, with 9 bases left in between. The CDR3 consists of 14 residues. The DNA for the CDR3 is TGTGCCAGCAGCTTAGCAGGGGCTTTCTATGGCTACACCTTC. This translates into CASSLAGAFYGYTF.

The V gene is TRBV9, the J gene TRBJ2-7; D possibly matches TRBD1 or TRBD2 (5 bases each). Germline assignment: CDR1 SGDLS and CDR2 YYNGEE. Trimming took 4 bases from V and 1 from J, leaving 15 bases between them. This CDR3 region has 15 residues. The CDR3 DNA sequence: TGTGCCAGCAGCCCAACCGGGACCGCGTCCTACGAGCAGTACTTC. Its translation is CASSPTGTASYEQYF.

V and J are TRBV29-1 and TRBJ1-2; TRBD1 aligns across 9 bases. The CDR3 is made up of 14 amino acids. V lost 4 bases, J lost 7 bases, and 10 bases stayed unmatched. Germline CDR1 and CDR2: SQVTM and ANQGSEA. CDR3 loop: CSVGGRDRDGGYTF. The CDR3 DNA reads TGCAGCGTTGGAGGCCGGGACAGGGATGGTGGCTACACCTTC.

The V and J genes are TRBV9 and TRBJ1-2; D unresolved. CDR1 and CDR2 from the germline V gene are SGDLS and YYNGEE. Trimming cost V 5 bases and J 5 bases, with 25 bases left between them. The CDR3 extends over 17 amino acids. The CDR3 DNA is TGTGCCAGCAGTTCTCCTACCTCGGACGTCTCGGAGTATGGCTACACCTTC. Its protein product is CASSSPTSDVSEYGYTF.

This rearrangement joins TRBV15 to TRBJ2-3; a possible D gene is TRBD2 (6 bases). Germline V CDR1 and CDR2: LNHNV, YYDKDF (reference sequence). V gave up 10 bases and J gave up 4 bases, with 15 bases separating them. The CDR3 runs to 13 residues. This chain's CDR3 is CASTTGGADTQYF. The CDR3 nucleotides read TGTGCCAGCACCACCGGAGGGGCAGATACGCAGTATTTT.

V and J are TRBV24-1 and TRBJ1-2; 8 nucleotides agree with TRBD1. The germline CDR1 and CDR2 sequences are KGHDR and SFDVKD. The V segment lost 7 bases and the J segment 7 bases; nucleotides outside the gene matches: 13. The CDR3 covers 15 residues. The CDR3 region is CATRGPGTGSLGYTF. CDR3 nucleotide sequence: TGTGCCACCAGGGGACCCGGGACAGGAAGTCTTGGCTACACCTTC.

In this sample, this clonotype turned up a few times. The J gene is TRBJ2-7, the V gene TRBV7-2; 9 bases align to TRBD1. Germline CDR1 SGHTA, CDR2 FQGNSA. Trimming at V came to 7 bases and at J to 4 bases, leaving 11 bases not matched to a gene. CDR3 length: 15 amino acids. The DNA of the CDR3 is TGTGCCAGCACCCCCATACCGGGACAGGGTTACGAGCAGTACTTC. Translating gives CASTPIPGQGYEQYF.

The chain recombines TRBV2 with TRBJ1-6, with a possible D match to TRBD1 (5 bases). The V end was cut by 4 bases, the J end by 9 bases, with 10 bases between. The CDR3 totals 13 residues. CDR1 is SNHLY, CDR2 FYNNEI, per germline. The CDR3, as DNA: TGTGCCAGCAGTGGCGGGACGGTTTCACCCCTCCACTTT. Translating it yields CASSGGTVSPLHF.

This chain joins TRBV7-3 and TRBJ1-2; the D is unclear. CDR3 length equals 16 residues. Germline CDR1 SGHTA, CDR2 FQGTGA. V was pared by 0 bases and J by 4 bases, with 15 bases between. CDR3 bases: TGTGCCAGCAGCTTAACATTAGAGGTAGTAGGCTATGGCTACACCTTC. It translates to CASSLTLEVVGYGYTF. Drawing the rest from reference TRBV7-3 and TRBJ1-2, the complete variable domain is GAGVSQTPSNKVTEKGKYVELRCDPISGHTALYWYRQSLGQGPEFLIYFQGTGAADDSGLPNDRFFAVRPEGSVSTLKIQRTERGDSAVYLCASSLTLEVVGYGYTFGSGTRLTVV.

CDR3 in DNA: TGTGCCAGCAGCCAAGATTATGACAGGGTAGAGACCCAGTACTTC. It specifies CASSQDYDRVETQYF. The genes are TRBV7-8 and TRBJ2-5; 7 nucleotides line up with TRBD1. The CDR3 has 15 residues. Germline-derived CDR1 and CDR2 are SGHVS and FQNEAQ. Unmatched junction bases numbered 10, after V lost 5 bases and J lost 4 bases.

V gene TRBV10-3 combines with J gene TRBJ2-5; 9 nucleotides align to TRBD2. The trim removed 0 bases at V and 5 bases at J, leaving 7 bases unmatched. Germline CDR1 and CDR2: ENHRY and SYGVKD. The CDR3 contains 16 residues. CDR3 coding DNA: TGTGCCATCAGTGAGTCGGGCGGGAGGGCCCGGGAGACCCAGTACTTC. This sequence encodes CAISESGGRARETQYF.

Points on this clonotype: A read error is possible here, since a much larger clone lies one base away. The chain recombines TRBV24-1 with TRBJ1-5; D not certain. The CDR3 has 14 amino acids. Germline V lookup: CDR1 KGHDR, CDR2 SFDVKD. V gave up 2 bases and J gave up 7 bases, with 11 bases separating them. The CDR3 is CATSDSESVQPQHF. As DNA, the CDR3 is TGTGCCACCAGTGATTCAGAATCCGTGCAGCCCCAGCATTTT.

Ten or more counts support this clonotype. The genes are TRBV24-1 and TRBJ2-5, with D possibly being TRBD1 or TRBD2 (5 bases each). CDR3 length: 16 residues. Trimming took off 4 bases at V and 4 bases at J, with 18 bases between the two ends. Germline lookup yields CDR1 KGHDR and CDR2 SFDVKD. The CDR3 loop is CATSDYGTGPVETQYF. The CDR3 DNA is TGTGCCACCAGTGACTATGGGACGGGCCCTGTAGAGACCCAGTACTTC.

The J gene is TRBJ2-7, the V gene TRBV7-8; the D is unclear. This CDR3 has 14 residues. Trimming removed 0 bases at V and 3 bases at J, with 9 bases between. CDR1 SGHVS and CDR2 FQNEAQ come from the germline V gene. The CDR3 DNA sequence: TGTGCCAGCAGCTTAGCTTGGCCGGGCTACGAGCAGTACTTC. The encoded protein is CASSLAWPGYEQYF.

The V gene is TRBV7-2, the J gene TRBJ2-7, with TRBD2 identical over 9 bases. Germline V gene sequence: CDR1 SGHTA, CDR2 FQGNSA. The trim removed 5 bases at V and 3 bases at J, leaving 8 bases unmatched. The CDR3 runs 15 residues. CDR3 sequence (DNA): TGTGCCAGCAGCCAAGAGGGTAGCGGGGGCTACGAGCAGTACTTC. It is translated as CASSQEGSGGYEQYF.

This clonotype turned up a few times. The chain joins TRBV7-9 to TRBJ2-7; D gene uncertain. V was trimmed by 4 bases and J by 4 bases, leaving 20 bases between them. This CDR3 region has 16 residues. CDR1 SEHNR and CDR2 FQNEAQ come from the germline V gene (reference sequence). The CDR3 DNA reads TGTGCCAGCAGCTCCCTCCCCGTTGGAGAGGCTTACGAGCAGTACTTC. Translated: CASSSLPVGEAYEQYF.